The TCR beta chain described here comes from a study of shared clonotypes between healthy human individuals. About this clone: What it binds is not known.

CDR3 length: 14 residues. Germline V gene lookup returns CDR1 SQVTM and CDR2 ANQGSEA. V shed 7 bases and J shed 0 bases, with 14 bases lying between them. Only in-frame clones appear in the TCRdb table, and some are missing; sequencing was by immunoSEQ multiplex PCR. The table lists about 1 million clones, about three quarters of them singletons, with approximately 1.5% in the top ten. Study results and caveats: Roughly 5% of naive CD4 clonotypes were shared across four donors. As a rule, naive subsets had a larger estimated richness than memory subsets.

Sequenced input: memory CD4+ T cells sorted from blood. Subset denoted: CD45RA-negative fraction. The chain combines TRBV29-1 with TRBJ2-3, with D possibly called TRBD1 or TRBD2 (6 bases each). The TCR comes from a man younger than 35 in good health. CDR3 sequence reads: CSAGGPGSTDTQYF. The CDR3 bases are TGCAGCGCCGGGGGCCCGGGGAGCACAGATACGCAGTATTTT.